This entry is about one T cell receptor (beta chain). This sample is drawn from a study of OX40 agonist ivuxolimab in advanced cancers. Study-level information: Patients were dosed intravenously with ivuxolimab at 0.01 to 10 mg/kg every 2 weeks. Among those enrolled, mean age was about 63 years (range about 20 to 79) and 70% to 85% were male. Of the patients, three showed partial responses, one with hepatocellular carcinoma and two with cutaneous melanoma.

The CDR3 extends over 13 amino acids. CDR1 is MNHEY, CDR2 SMNVEV, per germline (reference sequence). V shed 5 bases and J shed 0 bases, with 7 bases lying between them. Assay used: immunoSEQ multiplex PCR; TCRdb lists only in-frame clones, some missing. In the table there are 80,000 or so clones, 75% to 90% of which are singletons. The sample here was CD4+ or CD8+ T cells sorted from blood, taken in a trial of the OX40 agonist ivuxolimab. The chain recombines TRBV27 with TRBJ2-5; D is undetermined. This TCR derives from an adult with an advanced solid tumor such as melanoma, head and neck, liver or kidney cancer. CDR3 sequence: CASSPPYQETQYF. CDR3 bases: TGTGCCAGCAGTCCGCCGTACCAAGAGACCCAGTACTTC.